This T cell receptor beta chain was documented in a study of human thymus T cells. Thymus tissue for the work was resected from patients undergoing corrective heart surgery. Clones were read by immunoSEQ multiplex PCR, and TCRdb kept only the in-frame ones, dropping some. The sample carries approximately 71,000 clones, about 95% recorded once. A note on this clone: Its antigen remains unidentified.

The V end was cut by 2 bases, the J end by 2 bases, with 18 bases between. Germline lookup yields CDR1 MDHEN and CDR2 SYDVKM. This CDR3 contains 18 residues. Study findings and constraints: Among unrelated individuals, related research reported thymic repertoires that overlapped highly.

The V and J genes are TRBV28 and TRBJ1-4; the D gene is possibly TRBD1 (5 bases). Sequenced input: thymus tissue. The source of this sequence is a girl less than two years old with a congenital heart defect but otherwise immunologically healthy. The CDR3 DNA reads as TGTGCCAGCAGTTTAGAAATAGACAGTGCCTGGACTAATGAAAAACTGTTTTTT. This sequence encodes CASSLEIDSAWTNEKLFF.